The rows below give T cell receptor beta chains drawn from one sample of a study of blood T cell repertoires in COVID-19. Profiling relied on immunoSEQ multiplex PCR, and the TCRdb table lists in-frame clones only, not all of them. The table lists about 410,000 clones, roughly 85% of them singletons. Sequenced material: peripheral blood. The receptors shown here come from a woman in her twenties or thirties with active or convalescent COVID-19. Both conserved end residues are part of each CDR3. Each record gives: J gene, clone size, D gene, V gene, CDR3 protein, CDR3 DNA. A D gene is named only where the DNA matches it firmly. The size of a clone is reported for some rows only, either as once, few or many, or as a class for expanded clones.

J: TRBJ2-3; size: .; D: TRBD2; V: TRBV7-9; CDR3: CASSLARPGLAGGPDTQYF; DNA: TGTGCCAGCAGCTTAGCGAGACCGGGACTAGCGGGAGGACCAGATACGCAGTATTTT
J: TRBJ2-1; size: .; D: .; V: TRBV10-2; CDR3: CASRAGRYNEQFF; DNA: TGCGCCAGCAGGGCGGGGAGGTACAATGAGCAGTTCTTC
J: TRBJ1-2; size: .; D: .; V: TRBV10-3; CDR3: CATNADSPNYGYTF; DNA: TGTGCCACCAACGCGGACAGTCCTAACTATGGCTACACCTTC
J: TRBJ2-2; size: .; D: .; V: TRBV5-1; CDR3: CASSYSDVPTGELFF; DNA: TGCGCCAGCAGCTACTCCGATGTTCCCACCGGGGAGCTGTTTTTT
J: TRBJ1-1; size: few; D: .; V: TRBV9; CDR3: CASSPQGGTEAFF; DNA: TGTGCCAGCAGCCCCCAGGGAGGGACTGAAGCTTTCTTT
J: TRBJ1-1; size: .; D: TRBD1; V: TRBV18; CDR3: CASSPTADRGLNTEAFF; DNA: TGTGCCAGCTCACCGACGGCGGACAGGGGACTGAACACTGAAGCTTTCTTT
J: TRBJ1-4; size: .; D: .; V: TRBV19; CDR3: CASSMPATNEKLFF; DNA: TGTGCCAGTAGTATGCCAGCAACTAATGAAAAACTGTTTTTT
J: TRBJ2-5; size: .; D: TRBD2; V: TRBV6-5; CDR3: CASSLWDYEQETQYF; DNA: TGTGCCAGCAGTTTATGGGACTACGAACAAGAGACCCAGTACTTC
J: TRBJ2-1; size: .; D: TRBD2; V: TRBV5-4; CDR3: CASTFSSGRRVGYNEQFF; DNA: TGTGCCAGCACCTTCTCTAGCGGGAGACGGGTTGGCTACAATGAGCAGTTCTTC
J: TRBJ2-5; size: .; D: TRBD2; V: TRBV7-6; CDR3: CASSLPGTSGASNGTQYF; DNA: TGTGCCAGCAGCTTGCCCGGGACTAGCGGGGCCAGTAATGGGACCCAGTACTTC
J: TRBJ1-2; size: few; D: .; V: TRBV5-8; CDR3: CASSLAGRGYTF; DNA: TGTGCCAGCAGCTTGGCCGGTCGTGGCTACACCTTC
J: TRBJ1-3; size: .; D: .; V: TRBV6-1; CDR3: CASSELWGRSGNTIYF; DNA: TGTGCCAGCAGTGAGCTCTGGGGCAGGTCTGGAAACACCATATATTTT
J: TRBJ2-7; size: .; D: .; V: TRBV6-5; CDR3: CAARLTGEGDEQYF; DNA: TGTGCCGCCCGTCTGACAGGGGAGGGGGACGAGCAGTACTTC
J: TRBJ1-1; size: once; D: TRBD1; V: TRBV25-1; CDR3: CASSPIWGQGLAEAFF; DNA: TGTGCCAGCAGTCCAATTTGGGGACAGGGCTTAGCTGAAGCTTTCTTT
J: TRBJ1-5; size: .; D: .; V: TRBV29-1; CDR3: CSALTAGGNQPQHF; DNA: TGCAGCGCACTTACAGCGGGGGGCAATCAGCCCCAGCATTTT
J: TRBJ2-2; size: .; D: TRBD2; V: TRBV7-2; CDR3: CASRGGGGTGELFF; DNA: TGTGCCAGCCGGGGGGGAGGAGGCACCGGGGAGCTGTTTTTT
J: TRBJ2-7; size: .; D: .; V: TRBV2; CDR3: CASSPDSLSSYEQYF; DNA: TGTGCCAGCAGTCCGGACAGTCTAAGCTCCTACGAGCAGTACTTC
J: TRBJ2-2; size: .; D: .; V: TRBV2; CDR3: CASSEDGGSNTGELFF; DNA: TGTGCCAGCAGTGAAGATGGAGGGTCGAACACCGGGGAGCTGTTTTTT
J: TRBJ2-7; size: few; D: TRBD2; V: TRBV2; CDR3: CASRSTSGSYEQYF; DNA: TGTGCCAGCAGGTCCACTAGCGGGAGCTACGAGCAGTACTTC
J: TRBJ1-2; size: .; D: .; V: TRBV2; CDR3: CASSEARAGELRTF; DNA: TGTGCCAGCAGTGAAGCGCGGGCAGGGGAGCTCAGGACCTTC
J: TRBJ1-3; size: .; D: .; V: TRBV4-1; CDR3: CASSQTIVSGNTIYF; DNA: TGCGCCAGCAGCCAAACGATAGTTAGTGGAAACACCATATATTTT
J: TRBJ2-3; size: .; D: .; V: TRBV3-1/TRBV3-2; CDR3: CASSQEGQGNTQYF; DNA: TGTGCCAGCAGCCAGGAAGGCCAGGGCAATACGCAGTATTTT
J: TRBJ1-2; size: .; D: .; V: TRBV15; CDR3: CATSARITGSHGYTF; DNA: TGTGCCACCAGCGCCCGGATTACAGGGTCACATGGCTACACCTTC
J: TRBJ1-1; size: .; D: .; V: TRBV6-5; CDR3: CASSQDRVREAFF; DNA: TGTGCCAGCAGCCAAGACAGAGTCAGGGAAGCTTTCTTT
J: TRBJ1-2; size: .; D: .; V: TRBV15; CDR3: CATSRDYYGYTF; DNA: TGTGCCACCAGCAGAGACTATTATGGCTACACCTTC
J: TRBJ2-3; size: .; D: .; V: TRBV27; CDR3: CASSLSPVPGGDTQYF; DNA: TGTGCCAGCAGTTTATCGCCAGTCCCCGGAGGGGATACGCAGTATTTT